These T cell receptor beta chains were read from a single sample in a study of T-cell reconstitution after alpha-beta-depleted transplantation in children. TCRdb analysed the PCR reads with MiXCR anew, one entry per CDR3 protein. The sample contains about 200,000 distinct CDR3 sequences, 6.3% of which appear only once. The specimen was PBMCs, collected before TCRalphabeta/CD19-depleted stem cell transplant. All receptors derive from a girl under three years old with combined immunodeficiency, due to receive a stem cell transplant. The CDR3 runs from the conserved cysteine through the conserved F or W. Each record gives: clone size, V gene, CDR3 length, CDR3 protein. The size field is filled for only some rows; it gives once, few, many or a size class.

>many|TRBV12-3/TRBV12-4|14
CASSQTGVSYEQYF
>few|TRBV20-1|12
CSARGQFAEAFF
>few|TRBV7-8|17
CASSLYFSGGGADTQYF
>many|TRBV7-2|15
CASSLWAQAQETQYF
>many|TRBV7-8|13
CASSLAGGGLQYF
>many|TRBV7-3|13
CASSLNTNTEAFF
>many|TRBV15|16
CATSRRGGQSNTEAFF
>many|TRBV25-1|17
CASSEFFLTTVNTEAFF
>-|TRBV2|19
CAICFWRGERSGAIDTQYF
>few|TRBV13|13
CASSLKETDTQYF
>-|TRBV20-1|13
CSAIGLGAYEQYF
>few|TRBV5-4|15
CASSWGGGNTGELFF
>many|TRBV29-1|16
CSVEDRTGTGDDIQYF
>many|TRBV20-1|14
CSASRSGYPLEQFF
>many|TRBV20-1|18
CSARDRREGLKAKNIQYF
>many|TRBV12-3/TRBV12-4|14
CASSLVTGQETQYF
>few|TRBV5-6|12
CASSSTGPKQFF
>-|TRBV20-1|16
CSPGLAGVSGMETQYF
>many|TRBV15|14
CATSSYLGQWTQYF
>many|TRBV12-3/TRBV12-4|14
CASSLVGPRDEQFF
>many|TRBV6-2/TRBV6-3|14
CASRSGGAGQPQHF
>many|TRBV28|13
CASSLWRFYEQYF
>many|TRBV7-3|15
CASSLRGEVEGPQYF
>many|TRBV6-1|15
CASSLARVTYNEQFF
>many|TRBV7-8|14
CASSLEARGYGYTF